This is a list of T cell receptor beta chains from one sample in a study of blood T cells in healthy people across ages. Each CDR3 protein is one row after TCRdb ran MiXCR on the 5' RACE reads. The sample carries 1 million or so distinct CDR3 sequences, 20% to 25% recorded once. These data also featured in a second study, about T cells of mothers and their children.

The sample taken for sequencing was blood. The receptors shown here come from a girl aged 2 to 10 in good health. The conserved cysteine and the conserved F or W are not part of the CDR3 here.

TRBV4-2	TRBJ2-2	ASSDRLLAGELF
TRBV20-1	TRBJ2-1	SARIFQGIGDEQF
TRBV19	TRBJ1-1	ASSPDDRAIEAF
TRBV18	TRBJ2-5	ASSLTNGETQY
TRBV10-3	TRBJ1-2	AISEAQGSYGYT
TRBV12-3/TRBV12-4	TRBJ2-1	ASSSPGTSNEQF
TRBV6-2/TRBV6-3	TRBJ2-4	ASSLGTAFSFKY
TRBV5-1	TRBJ2-5	ASSWGELGTQY
TRBV4-2	TRBJ1-1	ASSRTGGLPNTEAF
TRBV29-1	-	SVDGGEQTQY
TRBV20-1	-	SAKGRTTYEQY
TRBV6-2/TRBV6-3	TRBJ2-1	ASSYSRDRRNNEQF
TRBV12-5	TRBJ1-2	ASGPNRVGYT
TRBV5-1	TRBJ2-3	ASSSSTSGSTETQY
TRBV12-3/TRBV12-4	TRBJ2-5	ASSPGGLAGGLLLETQY
TRBV6-6	TRBJ1-2	ASDRGPEPPYGYT
TRBV29-1	TRBJ2-1	SVFGLAGGYNEQF
TRBV9	TRBJ2-7	ASSVEGDGSYEQY
TRBV20-1	TRBJ2-3	SARDGAGGPEGTDTQY
TRBV28	TRBJ2-2	ASSLPGQGAGTGELF
TRBV2	TRBJ2-5	ASSEVSGTAQETQY
TRBV4-1	TRBJ1-1	ASSQVQGLNTEAF
TRBV28	TRBJ2-5	ASKSRAAADLETQY
TRBV18	TRBJ2-7	ASSPVANYEQY
TRBV5-1	TRBJ2-5	ASSRLRETQY